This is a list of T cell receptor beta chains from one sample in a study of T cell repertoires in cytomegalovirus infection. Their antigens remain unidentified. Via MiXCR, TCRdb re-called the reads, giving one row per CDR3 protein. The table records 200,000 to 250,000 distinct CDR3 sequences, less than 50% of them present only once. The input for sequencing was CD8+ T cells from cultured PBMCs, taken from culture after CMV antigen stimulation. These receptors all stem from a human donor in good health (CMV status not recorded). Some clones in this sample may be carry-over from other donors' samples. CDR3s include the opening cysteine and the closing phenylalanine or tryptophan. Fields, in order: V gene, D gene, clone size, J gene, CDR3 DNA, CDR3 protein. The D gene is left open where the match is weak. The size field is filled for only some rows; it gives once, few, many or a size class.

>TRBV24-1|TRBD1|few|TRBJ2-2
TGTGCCACCAGTGGGGTGGGGACAGGGGTCACCGGGGAGCTGTTTTTT
CATSGVGTGVTGELFF
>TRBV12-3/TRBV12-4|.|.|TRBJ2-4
TGTGCCAGCAGTCCACTAGAGACCTTAGCCAAAAACATTCAGTACTTC
CASSPLETLAKNIQYF
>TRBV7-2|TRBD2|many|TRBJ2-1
TGTGCCAGCAGCCCGAGCGTACTAGCGGGAGGGCCCTTCTCCTACAATGAGCAGTTCTTC
CASSPSVLAGGPFSYNEQFF
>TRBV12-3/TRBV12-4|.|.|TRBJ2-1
TGTGCCAGCAGCCCAGTTGAGTCTTTAGACAATGAGCAGTTCTTC
CASSPVESLDNEQFF
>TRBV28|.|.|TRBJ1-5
TGTGCCAGCAGTCCCCCGACAGGAGATCAGCCCCAGCATTTT
CASSPPTGDQPQHF
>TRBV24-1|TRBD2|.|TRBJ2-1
TGTGCCACCAGTGATCCCGGACTAGCGGGAGTTGAGCAGTTCTTC
CATSDPGLAGVEQFF
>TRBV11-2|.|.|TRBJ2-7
TGTGCCAGCAGCTTAGGGCCCCTCTACGAGCAGTACTTC
CASSLGPLYEQYF
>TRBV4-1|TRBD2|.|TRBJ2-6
TGCGCCACCTCGGCTGGGGCGGGGGTCGGGGCCAACGTCCTGACTTTC
CATSAGAGVGANVLTF
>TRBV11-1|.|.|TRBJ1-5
TGTGCCAGCAGCTTCCATCATTCAAGGGGCAATCAGCCCCAGCATTTT
CASSFHHSRGNQPQHF
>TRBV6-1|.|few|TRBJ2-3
TGTGCCAGCAAGGTGGTAGACACCGACACAGATACGCAGTATTTT
CASKVVDTDTDTQYF
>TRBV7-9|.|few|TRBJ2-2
TGTGCCAGCAGCCCCCCCGCCGCCGGGGAGCTGTTTTTT
CASSPPAAGELFF
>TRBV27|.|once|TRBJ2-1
TGTGCCAGCAGTTTTCTTAGGAGGGGCTACAATGAGCAGTTCTTC
CASSFLRRGYNEQFF
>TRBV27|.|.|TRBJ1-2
TGTGCCAGCAGTTGGGGCAGAGGGGACTATGGCTACACCTTC
CASSWGRGDYGYTF
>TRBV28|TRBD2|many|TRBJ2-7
TGTGCCAGCAGTTCTTACGAGAACATAGCGGGAGTCGTCTCCTACGAGCAGTACTTC
CASSSYENIAGVVSYEQYF
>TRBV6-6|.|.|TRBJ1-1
TGTGCCAGCAGTTACTCGACCGGGCCGAACACTGAAGCTTTCTTT
CASSYSTGPNTEAFF
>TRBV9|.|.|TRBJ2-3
TGTGCCAGCAGCCTCCTTTATTCGGGTAAATCAGATACGCAGTATTTT
CASSLLYSGKSDTQYF
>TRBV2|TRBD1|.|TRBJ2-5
TGTGCCAGCAGGGAGGGACAGGGGGCTTTTGATACCCAGTACTTC
CASREGQGAFDTQYF
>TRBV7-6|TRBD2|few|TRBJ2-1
TGTGCCAGCAGCTTAGTGGGGGAGGGAACCTACAATGAGCAGTTCTTC
CASSLVGEGTYNEQFF
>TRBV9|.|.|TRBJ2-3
TGTGCCAGCAGCGTCCCTCAGTCAACAGTCAATTCAGACGGTACGCAGTATTTT
CASSVPQSTVNSDGTQYF